This entry is about one T cell receptor (beta chain). One end of the junction fails to match germline, which may point to a read error. This specimen belongs to a study of CD4 and CD8 cells across lung adenocarcinoma regions. TCRdb processed the PCR reads anew with MiXCR; each CDR3 protein has one entry. The data contain about 23,000 distinct CDR3 sequences, approximately 52% of them seen just once; the ten biggest clones take up around a fifth. Germline CDR1 is MNHEY and CDR2 is SMNVEV (reference sequence). The CDR3 has 16 amino acids. This chain links TRBV27 with TRBJ2-5; the D gene could be TRBD1 or TRBD2 (6 bases each). The TCR originated in a male donor with lung adenocarcinoma. The CD4 and CD8 labels of this study may be unreliable. Source material: CD4+ T cells from the center of a lung tumor. CDR3 sequence (DNA): TGTGCCAGCACAAGGGGTGCACCTCCGGGGGCCTACGTCCAGACCTTC. Translated: CASTRGAPPGAYVQTF.